The 25 T cell receptor beta chains presented below share a single source sample, sequenced in a study of T cells in Graves' hyperthyroidism and ophthalmopathy. Amplification targeted TCR beta CDR3 regions from RNA transcripts. RT-PCR in the first round (using the HTBI primer set) targeted the TCR CDR3. Using its own MiXCR run on the multiplex PCR reads, TCRdb lists one record per CDR3 protein. The table lists some 180,000 distinct CDR3 sequences, about 15% of them singletons, with 25% to 30% in the top ten. The material sequenced was blood. The source is a woman between 50 and 59 years old with Graves' hyperthyroidism.

V gene TRBV7-9 combines with J gene TRBJ2-1; 9 bases fit TRBD2. Germline CDR1 reads SEHNR; CDR2 reads FQNEAQ (reference sequence). The trim removed 2 bases at V and 10 bases at J, leaving 9 bases unmatched. The CDR3 totals 15 residues. The CDR3 nucleotides read TGTGCCAGCAGCTTAAAGTTAAGGACTAGCGTCGAGCAGTTCTTC. Translation gives CASSLKLRTSVEQFF.

This clonotype came up many times. CDR3 DNA: TGTGCCAGCTCACTCCCAGCAGGAGAGAACACTGAAGCTTTCTTT. Amino acids: CASSLPAGENTEAFF. This rearrangement joins TRBV18 to TRBJ1-1; D gene uncertain. This CDR3 has 15 amino acids. Germline V gene sequence: CDR1 KGHSH, CDR2 LQKENI. The V gene lost 4 bases and the J gene lost 1 base, with 13 bases spanning the gap. The variable domain in full, completed from reference TRBV18 and TRBJ1-1, reads NAGVMQNPRHLVRRRGQEARLRCSPMKGHSHVYWYRQLPEEGLKFMVYLQKENIIDESGMPKERFSAEFPKEGPSILRIQQVVRGDSAAYFCASSLPAGENTEAFFGQGTRLTVV.

This clonotype has a handful of counts. This chain links TRBV12-3 or TRBV12-4 with TRBJ2-4, with 8 bases fitting TRBD1. There are 13 residues in the CDR3. Trimming removed 3 bases from V and 7 bases from J; junction bases left unmatched: 2. CDR3 protein: CASSFRGPNIQYF. CDR3 nucleotide sequence: TGTGCCAGCAGTTTCAGGGGGCCGAACATTCAGTACTTC.

The chain employs TRBV7-2 and TRBJ2-5, with a possible D match to TRBD2 (5 bases). Looked up from germline, CDR1 is SGHTA and CDR2 is FQGNSA. The V end lost 1 base, the J end lost 5 bases, and 14 bases lay between the germline ends. The CDR3 covers 15 residues. CDR3 region: CASSLDPGRGETQYF. CDR3 bases: TGTGCCAGCAGCTTAGACCCGGGTAGAGGGGAGACCCAGTACTTC.

This clonotype has a handful of counts. The rearrangement links TRBV18 to TRBJ2-5; tentatively, D is TRBD2 (6 bases). The CDR3 sequence is 15 residues long. The V and J ends lost 1 base and 5 bases respectively, with 14 bases between them. Germline V gene data show CDR1 as KGHSH and CDR2 as LQKENI. The CDR3 DNA reads as TGTGCCAGCTCACCACGGTCAACTAGCACGGAGACCCAGTACTTC. This codes for CASSPRSTSTETQYF.

This clonotype was seen repeatedly, ten times or more. V and J are TRBV7-2 and TRBJ2-7; 11 bases line up with TRBD2. There are 14 residues in the CDR3. Germline values: CDR1 SGHTA, CDR2 FQGNSA. Germline trimming cut 2 bases from V and 4 bases from J; bases unmatched to any gene: 1. The CDR3 DNA reads TGTGCCAGCAGCTTAACTAGCGGGGGATACGAGCAGTACTTC. Its translation: CASSLTSGGYEQYF. Combining the CDR3 with reference TRBV7-2 and TRBJ2-7 gives the whole variable domain GAGVSQSPSNKVTEKGKDVELRCDPISGHTALYWYRQSLGQGLEFLIYFQGNSAPDKSGLPSDRFSAERTGGSVSTLTIQRTQQEDSAVYLCASSLTSGGYEQYFGPGTRLTVT.

This clonotype was seen many times. The chain has TRBV9 and TRBJ1-2; D remains ambiguous. This CDR3 contains 16 residues. Germline-derived CDR1 and CDR2 are SGDLS and YYNGEE. V lost 0 bases and J lost 3, with 15 bases in between. Here the CDR3 reads CASSVGVRPEDYGYTF. CDR3 DNA: TGTGCCAGCAGCGTAGGGGTGCGGCCTGAGGACTATGGCTACACCTTC.

This clonotype has ten or more counts. The chain is built from TRBV24-1 and TRBJ2-3; TRBD1 matches 8 bases. The V and J ends lost 9 bases and 9 bases, in that order; junction bases with no gene match: 7. Germline V gene sequence: CDR1 KGHDR, CDR2 SFDVKD. This CDR3 is built from 12 residues. In DNA, the CDR3 is TGTGCCACCCGCACTCGGACAGGGACGCAGTATTTT. Translation gives CATRTRTGTQYF.

On this clonotype: A much bigger clone sits one base away, suggesting this may be a read error. The J gene is TRBJ1-6, the V gene TRBV5-1, with TRBD1 matching 7 bases. J lost 14 bases, V lost 4 bases, and 18 bases had no gene match. The CDR3 extends over 16 amino acids. The V gene's germline CDR1 is SGHRS and CDR2 YFSETQ. CDR3 loop: CASSADRPASGSSLHF. CDR3 in DNA: TGCGCCAGCAGCGCGGACAGGCCCGCTAGTGGCTCATCCCTCCACTTT.

This chain joins TRBV7-3 and TRBJ2-1; the match to TRBD2 covers 8 bases. This CDR3 is 15 amino acids long. Trimming took 2 bases from V and 7 from J; bases not matched to a gene: 7. The germline CDR1 and CDR2 sequences are SGHTA and FQGTGA. CDR3 nucleotides: TGTGCCAGCAGCTTATCGAGCGGGAGACCGAATGAGCAGTTCTTC. Protein: CASSLSSGRPNEQFF.

V and J are TRBV7-9 and TRBJ1-5, with TRBD1 as a possible D gene (5 bases). This CDR3 contains 16 residues. Germline V gives CDR1 SEHNR, CDR2 FQNEAQ (reference sequence). V dropped 5 bases and J dropped 5 bases, with 19 bases sitting between them. The CDR3 loop is CASSPLGRGTYQPQHF. DNA of the CDR3: TGTGCCAGCAGCCCATTGGGGCGGGGGACGTATCAGCCCCAGCATTTT.

The chain combines TRBV18 with TRBJ2-1; no clear D gene. Deletions cut 0 bases from V and 9 bases from J, with 15 bases between. Germline-derived CDR1 and CDR2 are KGHSH and LQKENI. This CDR3 has 15 amino acids. The CDR3 nucleotides read TGTGCCAGCTCACCACCGAGTGGAAATGCCCTTGAGCAGTTCTTC. Amino acids: CASSPPSGNALEQFF.

This clonotype was recorded a few times. The V and J genes are TRBV19 and TRBJ2-3, with a weak D call TRBD1 (6 bases). Germline assignment: CDR1 LNHDA and CDR2 SQIVND (reference sequence). This CDR3 is built from 15 residues. The V and J ends lost 2 bases and 1 base respectively, with 10 bases between them. CDR3 in DNA: TGTGCCAGTAGTATACGGCGACAGGGCACAGATACGCAGTATTTT. Residues: CASSIRRQGTDTQYF. Looking up the rest from reference TRBV19 and TRBJ2-3 gives the full variable domain: DGGITQSPKYLFRKEGQNVTLSCEQNLNHDAMYWYRQDPGQGLRLIYYSQIVNDFQKGDIAEGYSVSREKKESFPLTVTSAQKNPTAFYLCASSIRRQGTDTQYFGPGTRLTVL.

The table lists this clonotype with many counts. The chain is built from TRBV19 and TRBJ1-2; no clear D gene. CDR3 size: 12 residues. Germline V gene sequence: CDR1 LNHDA, CDR2 SQIVND (reference sequence). The V end was cut by 6 bases, the J end by 4 bases, with 9 bases between. CDR3 coding DNA: TGTGCCAGTAGCAAGACCGCCTATGGCTACACCTTC. Its translation is CASSKTAYGYTF.

This clonotype was detected ten times or more. The CDR3 spells CASSPRMGDLSYNEQFF. DNA of the CDR3: TGTGCCAGCAGCCCAAGGATGGGGGATTTGTCCTACAATGAGCAGTTCTTC. The J gene is TRBJ2-1, the V gene TRBV7-8, with D perhaps being TRBD1 or TRBD2 (5 bases each). Germline CDR1 is SGHVS and CDR2 is FQNEAQ. Between the trimmed V and J ends, which lost 5 bases and 1 base, there was a span of 18 bases. This CDR3 region has 17 residues.

This clonotype was observed many times. The V call is TRBV20-1, the J call TRBJ2-3; D not certain. The CDR3 length is 11 residues. V was cut by 3 bases and J by 5 bases, with 6 bases left in between. Germline CDR1 reads DFQATT; CDR2 reads SNEGSKA (reference sequence). This CDR3 reads CSARWGDTQYF. As DNA, the CDR3 is TGCAGTGCTAGGTGGGGAGATACGCAGTATTTT.

There are many counts of this clonotype. Its ends do not fully match the called genes, so a read error is possible. V and J are TRBV6-1 and TRBJ1-1; 7 bases line up with TRBD1. Germline V lookup: CDR1 MNHNS, CDR2 SASEGT. The CDR3 runs 14 residues. CDR3 bases: TGTGCCAGCAACGACCTGACAGGGAACCCTGAAGCTTTCTTT. It codes for CASNDLTGNPEAFF.

A remark on this clonotype: Possible read error: a much larger clone is one base away. The chain combines TRBV19 with TRBJ1-6; no clear D gene. V lost 7 bases and J 12 bases, leaving 22 bases between the germline ends. Germline V gene lookup returns CDR1 LNHDA and CDR2 SQIVND (reference sequence). The length of the CDR3 is 15 residues. DNA of the CDR3: TGTGCCAGTAAGGTATTGACCGATTCTTATTTACCCCTCCACTTT. It yields the protein CASKVLTDSYLPLHF.

This clonotype was seen repeatedly, ten times or more. The genes are TRBV14 and TRBJ2-2; D unresolved. The germline V gene has CDR1 SGHDN and CDR2 FVKESK. V lost 0 bases and J lost 3, with 11 bases in between. The CDR3 is 16 amino acids. CDR3 amino acids: CASSQDQVFYTGELFF. The DNA for the CDR3 is TGTGCCAGCAGCCAAGATCAAGTCTTCTACACCGGGGAGCTGTTTTTT.

This clonotype was picked up many times. This chain links TRBV29-1 with TRBJ1-1; D gene ambiguous. Germline lookup yields CDR1 SQVTM and CDR2 ANQGSEA. Trimming removed 1 base at V and 1 base at J, with 7 bases between. The CDR3 is 13 residues long. CDR3: CSVEGTKNTEAFF. The CDR3 DNA sequence: TGCAGCGTTGAAGGCACTAAGAACACTGAAGCTTTCTTT.

The chain employs TRBV7-9 and TRBJ2-5; 9 nucleotides line up with TRBD1. Trimming removed 2 bases from V and 0 bases from J; junction bases left unmatched: 4. Germline CDR1 reads SEHNR; CDR2 reads FQNEAQ (reference sequence). This CDR3 has 16 residues. CDR3 nucleotide sequence: TGTGCCAGCAGCTTATCGGGACAGGGCTACCAAGAGACCCAGTACTTC. Protein product: CASSLSGQGYQETQYF.

The chain carries TRBV5-6 and TRBJ2-6, with D uncertain. This CDR3 has 14 amino acids. Germline values: CDR1 SGHDT, CDR2 YYEEEE. V was clipped by 3 bases and J by 1 base, with 5 bases between them. In DNA form, the CDR3 reads TGTGCCAGCAGCTGGGGATCTGGGGCCAACGTCCTGACTTTC. Translating gives CASSWGSGANVLTF.

Comments on this clonotype: A read error may explain this, as a much larger clone is one base away. This chain uses TRBV6-1 with TRBJ2-1, with 8 bases that match TRBD2. V shed 4 bases, J shed 7 bases, and the junction held 9 bases outside the gene matches. CDR1 and CDR2 (germline): MNHNS, SASEGT. The CDR3 sequence is 15 residues long. The CDR3, as DNA: TGTGCCAGCAGTGCCCCGGAACTAGCGGATAATGAGCAGTTCTTC. Its translation: CASSAPELADNEQFF.

J is TRBJ2-3 and V is TRBV3-1; D possibly corresponds to TRBD2 (7 bases). This CDR3 has 17 residues. CDR1 and CDR2 (germline): LGHDT, YNNKEL (reference sequence). V shed 0 bases and J shed 2 bases, with 15 bases lying between them. CDR3 sequence: CASSQDKGGWSTDTQYF. CDR3 DNA sequence: TGTGCCAGCAGCCAAGATAAGGGGGGGTGGTCCACAGATACGCAGTATTTT.

This clonotype came up once. This rearrangement joins TRBV7-2 to TRBJ1-4; possibly TRBD1 for D (6 bases). This CDR3 is 14 amino acids long. Germline CDR1 is SGHTA and CDR2 is FQGNSA. Trimming removed 4 bases at V and 10 bases at J, with 16 bases between. CDR3 protein: CASSSQGGGRKLFF. The CDR3 DNA reads TGTGCCAGCAGCTCACAGGGCGGGGGCCGAAAACTGTTTTTT.